These 27 T cell receptor beta chains originate from one sample sequenced in a study of blood T cell repertoires in COVID-19. TCRdb keeps only in-frame clones here, not all; method: immunoSEQ multiplex PCR. The sample shows tens of thousands of clones, 70% to 90% of them seen only once. Input material: peripheral blood. These receptors all come from a woman aged 80 or over with acute or convalescent COVID-19.

The chain joins TRBV28 to TRBJ2-3, with D tentatively TRBD2 (5 bases). V gave up 3 bases and J gave up 8 bases, with 6 bases separating them. The germline V gene encodes CDR1 MDHEN and CDR2 SYDVKM. CDR3 size: 11 residues. DNA of the CDR3: TGTGCCAGCAGTTTGGGGAGTACGCAGTATTTT. Its translation is CASSLGSTQYF.

The rearrangement uses TRBV12-3 or TRBV12-4 and TRBJ2-3, with D hard to call. This CDR3 has 13 residues. V lost 3 bases to trimming and J lost 4 bases, with 8 bases between them. The CDR3 region is CASSFGGPDTQYF. CDR3 in DNA: TGTGCCAGCAGTTTTGGTGGCCCAGATACGCAGTATTTT.

The V gene is TRBV7-3, the J gene TRBJ2-4; maybe TRBD1 (6 bases). CDR1 and CDR2 from the germline V gene are SGHTA and FQGTGA. V lost 0 bases, J lost 6 bases, and 15 bases lay in between. The CDR3 covers 16 residues. The CDR3 DNA sequence: TGTGCCAGCAGCTTAACAGGGGGTTCGGGGCCAAACATTCAGTACTTC. Translating it yields CASSLTGGSGPNIQYF.

This chain links TRBV6-1 with TRBJ1-2; maybe TRBD1 (6 bases). Germline V gene lookup returns CDR1 MNHNS and CDR2 SASEGT. The CDR3 totals 15 residues. V shed 7 bases and J shed 4 bases, with 19 bases lying between them. CDR3 sequence: CASIEQGVVGYGYTF. The CDR3 DNA follows: TGTGCCAGCATCGAACAGGGTGTGGTAGGCTATGGCTACACCTTC.

This clone appeared once. The CDR3 region is CASSEAGQGITEAFF. CDR3 nucleotide sequence: TGTGCCAGCAGTGAAGCAGGACAGGGCATCACTGAAGCTTTCTTT. The chain is built from TRBV6-1 and TRBJ1-1; 8 bases fit TRBD1. The germline CDR1 and CDR2 sequences are MNHNS and SASEGT. J lost 4 bases, V lost 0 bases, and 4 bases had no gene match. The CDR3 covers 15 residues.

The J gene is TRBJ2-1, the V gene TRBV3-1 (or the pseudogene TRBV3-2), with 7 nucleotides matching TRBD2. Germline loops: CDR1 LGHDT, CDR2 YNNKEL (reference sequence). The CDR3 loop spans 15 amino acids. J lost 4 bases, V lost 1 base, and 4 bases had no gene match. CDR3 coding DNA: TGTGCCAGCAGCCAAGGCCCGGGAGGTTACAATGAGCAGTTCTTC. This codes for CASSQGPGGYNEQFF.

The gene calls are TRBV18 and TRBJ1-1, with 7 bases identical to TRBD1. The CDR3 extends over 15 amino acids. Germline-derived CDR1 and CDR2 are KGHSH and LQKENI. V shed 4 bases, J shed 1 base, and the junction held 6 bases outside the gene matches. The CDR3 protein is CASSLRGLENTEAFF. CDR3 sequence (DNA): TGTGCCAGCTCACTAAGGGGGCTGGAGAACACTGAAGCTTTCTTT.

This chain connects TRBV6-5 to TRBJ1-4; 8 bases agree with TRBD1. CDR1 is MNHEY and CDR2 is SVGAGI in the germline V gene. V lost 6 bases to trimming and J lost 10 bases; unmatched junction nucleotides: 7. The CDR3 loop spans 13 amino acids. The CDR3, as DNA: TGTGCCAGCAGCGATCCAGGGGGCAGAAAACTGTTTTTT. Translating it yields CASSDPGGRKLFF.

This chain's CDR3 is CASSPSASGGGNNEQFF. CDR3 in DNA: TGTGCCAGCAGCCCCTCCGCGAGCGGGGGCGGAAACAATGAGCAGTTCTTC. V gene TRBV11-3 combines with J gene TRBJ2-1, with TRBD2 identical over 8 bases. J lost 5 bases, V lost 5 bases, and 14 bases had no gene match. CDR1 SGHNT and CDR2 YENEEA come from the germline V gene. This CDR3 has 17 amino acids.

The CDR3 region is CASSLIAGTSVDEQFF. In DNA, the CDR3 is TGTGCCAGCAGCTTAATTGCGGGGACTAGCGTCGATGAGCAGTTCTTC. The chain uses TRBV7-9 and TRBJ2-1; TRBD2 agrees at 10 bases. This CDR3 contains 16 residues. Germline CDR1 reads SEHNR; CDR2 reads FQNEAQ (reference sequence). The V and J ends lost 2 bases and 8 bases, in that order; junction bases with no gene match: 9.

The chain has TRBV6-2 or TRBV6-3 and TRBJ2-7; 9 bases line up with TRBD2. This CDR3 is 15 amino acids long. Germline-derived CDR1 and CDR2 are MNHEY and SVGEGT. V was pared by 6 bases and J by 1 base, with 7 bases of the junction left unmatched. The DNA for the CDR3 is TGTGCCAGCAGCAAAGGGACTAGCCTTTCCTACGAGCAGTACTTC. Translating it yields CASSKGTSLSYEQYF.

The chain combines TRBV7-9 with TRBJ2-3; the D gene is possibly TRBD1 (5 bases). The V end was cut by 4 bases, the J end by 0 bases, with 11 bases between. In germline, CDR1 is SEHNR, CDR2 FQNEAQ (reference sequence). The CDR3 spans 15 residues. CDR3 nucleotides: TGTGCCAGCAGCTCCCCGGCAGGGAGCACAGATACGCAGTATTTT. Amino acids: CASSSPAGSTDTQYF.

CDR3 nucleotides: TGTGCCAGCAGTTTGCGGACAGGGAGGTTCGATGAGCAGTTCTTC. It specifies CASSLRTGRFDEQFF. The chain couples TRBV27 to TRBJ2-1; 8 bases fit TRBD1. V was pared by 3 bases and J by 8 bases, with 9 bases of the junction left unmatched. CDR3 length: 15 residues. CDR1 is MNHEY and CDR2 is SMNVEV in the germline V gene (reference sequence).

This chain links TRBV2 with TRBJ1-4; tentatively, D is TRBD1 (6 bases). There are 15 residues in the CDR3. V shed 8 bases and J shed 2 bases, with 15 bases lying between them. From germline, CDR1 is SNHLY and CDR2 FYNNEI. In DNA, the CDR3 is TGTGCCAGCGGGGAAACAGGGATTACTAATGAAAAACTGTTTTTT. Residues: CASGETGITNEKLFF.

The V and J genes are TRBV3-1 (or the pseudogene TRBV3-2) and TRBJ2-2, with 8 bases fitting TRBD2. Trimming at V came to 1 base and at J to 8 bases, leaving 6 bases not matched to a gene. CDR1 LGHDT and CDR2 YNNKEL come from the germline V gene (reference sequence). The CDR3 extends over 15 amino acids. Here the CDR3 reads CASSQASASGGELFF. Here the CDR3 DNA reads TGTGCCAGCAGCCAAGCATCAGCTAGCGGGGGGGAGCTGTTTTTT.

The rearrangement links TRBV4-3 to TRBJ1-1; 9 bases agree with TRBD1. V shed 5 bases, J shed 5 bases, and the junction held 9 bases outside the gene matches. The CDR3 is 15 residues long. In germline, CDR1 is LGHNA, CDR2 YSLEER. CDR3 in DNA: TGCGCCAGCAGCTTTCGGGACAGGGAAGGAACTGAAGCTTTCTTT. Encoded protein: CASSFRDREGTEAFF.

The V gene is TRBV5-3, the J gene TRBJ2-1; 14 nucleotides agree with TRBD2. TRBV5-3 is an ORF for which the function is uncertain. Trimming at V came to 2 bases and at J to 0 bases, leaving 7 bases not matched to a gene. The CDR3 has 19 residues. The CDR3 DNA is TGTGCCAGAAGCTTACGGACTAGCGGGAGGTCCCCCTCCTACAATGAGCAGTTCTTC. Translation gives CARSLRTSGRSPSYNEQFF.

This clone was observed a single time. The CDR3, as DNA: TGTGCCAGCAGCTTGGACGGGATTGAGACCCAGTACTTC. Its protein is CASSLDGIETQYF. V is TRBV5-6 and J is TRBJ2-5, with D perhaps matching TRBD2 (5 bases). This CDR3 comprises 13 residues. V dropped 0 bases and J dropped 5 bases, with 8 bases sitting between them. CDR1 SGHDT and CDR2 YYEEEE come from the germline V gene. The full variable domain, completed using reference TRBV5-6 and TRBJ2-5, is DAGVTQSPTHLIKTRGQQVTLRCSPKSGHDTVSWYQQALGQGPQFIFQYYEEEERQRGNFPDRFSGHQFPNYSSELNVNALLLGDSALYLCASSLDGIETQYFGPGTRLLVL.

J is TRBJ2-1 and V is TRBV27, with 14 bases aligning to TRBD2. This CDR3 comprises 17 residues. CDR1 is MNHEY and CDR2 is SMNVEV in the germline V gene (reference sequence). The ends lost 5 bases at V and 6 bases at J; junction bases unmatched: 9. The CDR3 reads CASSPRLAGGPGNEQFF. As DNA, the CDR3 is TGTGCCAGCAGTCCACGACTAGCGGGAGGGCCGGGCAATGAGCAGTTCTTC.

The chain combines TRBV4-3 with TRBJ2-7; D ambiguous. Germline V gene lookup returns CDR1 LGHNA and CDR2 YSLEER. CDR3 length: 14 amino acids. The V end was cut by 0 bases, the J end by 4 bases, with 10 bases between. Here the CDR3 DNA reads TGCGCCAGCAGCCAAGAACCGGGTCCGTACGAGCAGTACTTC. It codes for CASSQEPGPYEQYF.

The rearrangement uses TRBV18 and TRBJ2-2, with a tentative D call TRBD2 (5 bases). This CDR3 spans 16 amino acids. CDR1 KGHSH and CDR2 LQKENI come from the germline V gene. V lost 6 bases and J lost 2, with 16 bases in between. CDR3 loop: CASSRASGLNTGELFF. In nucleotides, the CDR3 is TGTGCCAGCTCCCGAGCATCTGGACTCAACACCGGGGAGCTGTTTTTT.

The DNA of the CDR3 is TGTGCCAGCAGCTTGGGTCCTAGGACAGCTGGCTACACCTTC. It codes for CASSLGPRTAGYTF. V and J are TRBV5-6 and TRBJ1-2, with a tentative D call TRBD1 (6 bases). The CDR3 totals 14 residues. Germline V gene sequence: CDR1 SGHDT, CDR2 YYEEEE. V was cut by 0 bases and J by 7 bases, with 13 bases left in between. Full variable domain (outside the CDR3, taken from reference TRBV5-6 and TRBJ1-2): DAGVTQSPTHLIKTRGQQVTLRCSPKSGHDTVSWYQQALGQGPQFIFQYYEEEERQRGNFPDRFSGHQFPNYSSELNVNALLLGDSALYLCASSLGPRTAGYTFGSGTRLTVV.

This CDR3 reads CASLRDGKTDTQYF. Written as DNA, the CDR3 is TGTGCCAGCCTTAGAGACGGGAAGACAGATACGCAGTATTTT. The chain recombines TRBV2 with TRBJ2-3; perhaps TRBD2 as D (5 bases). The CDR3 totals 14 residues. Trimming stripped 8 bases from V and 3 bases from J, with 15 bases between. Germline V gene sequence: CDR1 SNHLY, CDR2 FYNNEI.

The V and J genes are TRBV28 and TRBJ2-7; TRBD2 agrees at 13 bases. The trim removed 4 bases at V and 5 bases at J, leaving 8 bases unmatched. This CDR3 region has 16 residues. CDR1 MDHEN and CDR2 SYDVKM come from the germline V gene. DNA of the CDR3: TGTGCCAGCAGTTCGCCCGGGACTAGCGGGAAGGACGAGCAGTACTTC. It codes for CASSSPGTSGKDEQYF. Looking up the rest from reference TRBV28 and TRBJ2-7 gives the full variable domain: DVKVTQSSRYLVKRTGEKVFLECVQDMDHENMFWYRQDPGLGLRLIYFSYDVKMKEKGDIPEGYSVSREKKERFSLILESASTNQTSMYLCASSSPGTSGKDEQYFGPGTRLTVT.

This chain joins TRBV4-1 and TRBJ2-7; D is ambiguous. This CDR3 comprises 14 residues. V shed 4 bases and J shed 2 bases, with 12 bases lying between them. The germline V gene encodes CDR1 MGHRA and CDR2 YSYEKL. Here the CDR3 DNA reads TGCGCCAGCAGCCCAAGTCCTCTAACCTACGAGCAGTACTTC. Its protein product is CASSPSPLTYEQYF.

This clone was picked up one time. The J gene is TRBJ1-2, the V gene TRBV2, with 9 nucleotides matching TRBD1. The CDR3 length is 16 residues. The V gene's germline CDR1 is SNHLY and CDR2 FYNNEI. V gave up 6 bases and J gave up 0 bases; unmatched junction bases: 8. The CDR3 DNA reads as TGTGCCAGCAGCCCTCAAACAGGGGGCGCTAACTATGGCTACACCTTC. It specifies CASSPQTGGANYGYTF.

The V gene is TRBV15, the J gene TRBJ1-5; the match to TRBD1 covers 7 bases. The germline V gene encodes CDR1 LNHNV and CDR2 YYDKDF (reference sequence). The CDR3 runs 15 residues. The V segment lost 1 base and the J segment 4 bases; nucleotides outside the gene matches: 4. Here the CDR3 reads CATSRGGQPNQPQHF. CDR3 sequence (DNA): TGTGCCACCAGCAGAGGGGGACAGCCAAATCAGCCCCAGCATTTT. The full variable domain, with the rest looked up from reference TRBV15 and TRBJ1-5, is DAMVIQNPRYQVTQFGKPVTLSCSQTLNHNVMYWYQQKSSQAPKLLFHYYDKDFNNEADTPDNFQSRRPNTSFCFLDIRSPGLGDTAMYLCATSRGGQPNQPQHFGDGTRLSIL.